This record looks at one T cell receptor beta chain sequence and its context. Its specificity is not known. Germline V CDR1 and CDR2: DFQATT, SNEGSKA (reference sequence). Trimming took 5 bases from V and 4 from J, leaving 11 bases between them. This CDR3 contains 12 residues. The data were taken from a study of CD8 T cells in ankylosing spondylitis. Study results and limitations: Certain motif variants had earlier been reported in reactive arthritis synovial fluid and blood. Seemingly distinctive of ankylosing spondylitis blood was a TCR beta motif formed by eight highly homologous variants. CD8+ cells made up the disease-linked clones, which were relatively rare in peripheral blood.

5'-RACE, quantitative and with molecular barcodes, yielded the TCR beta libraries. Via MiXCR, TCRdb re-called the 5' RACE reads, giving one row per CDR3 protein. The sample consists of hundreds of thousands of distinct CDR3 sequences, about 30% of them appearing once. Sequenced sample: blood, either unsorted or a sorted T cell fraction (not recorded which). The chain couples TRBV20-1 to TRBJ2-5, with D unresolved. The sequence was obtained from a male donor with ankylosing spondylitis or in good health (not recorded which). The CDR3 is CSAGHNRETQYF. CDR3 coding DNA: TGCAGTGCTGGGCACAACAGAGAGACCCAGTACTTC.